The 2 T cell receptor beta chains reported below all come from one sample, sequenced in a study of T cell responses to AZD1222 COVID-19 vaccine. Data came from immunoSEQ multiplex PCR; TCRdb stores just in-frame clones and leaves some out. The table has about 160,000 clones, approximately 87% seen once. This material consisted of peripheral blood, taken 28 days after the second AZD1222 dose. The receptors were sampled from an adult who received the AZD1222 COVID-19 vaccine.

The DNA for the CDR3 is TGTGCCAGCAGTCTAAGGTACGGACGTTTACAATATCAGCCCCAGCATTTT. Amino acid sequence: CASSLRYGRLQYQPQHF. The chain combines TRBV28 with TRBJ1-5; D gene uncertain. From germline, CDR1 is MDHEN and CDR2 SYDVKM. The V end was cut by 5 bases, the J end by 5 bases, with 22 bases between. CDR3 length equals 17 residues.

The genes are TRBV7-9 and TRBJ1-1, with D possibly matching TRBD1 (5 bases). Looked up from germline, CDR1 is SEHNR and CDR2 is FQNEAQ (reference sequence). The CDR3 length is 13 residues. The V gene lost 3 bases and the J gene lost 4 bases, with 9 bases spanning the gap. The CDR3 nucleotides are TGTGCCAGCAGCTTGGGGCAGGTCACTGAAGCTTTCTTT. This encodes CASSLGQVTEAFF.